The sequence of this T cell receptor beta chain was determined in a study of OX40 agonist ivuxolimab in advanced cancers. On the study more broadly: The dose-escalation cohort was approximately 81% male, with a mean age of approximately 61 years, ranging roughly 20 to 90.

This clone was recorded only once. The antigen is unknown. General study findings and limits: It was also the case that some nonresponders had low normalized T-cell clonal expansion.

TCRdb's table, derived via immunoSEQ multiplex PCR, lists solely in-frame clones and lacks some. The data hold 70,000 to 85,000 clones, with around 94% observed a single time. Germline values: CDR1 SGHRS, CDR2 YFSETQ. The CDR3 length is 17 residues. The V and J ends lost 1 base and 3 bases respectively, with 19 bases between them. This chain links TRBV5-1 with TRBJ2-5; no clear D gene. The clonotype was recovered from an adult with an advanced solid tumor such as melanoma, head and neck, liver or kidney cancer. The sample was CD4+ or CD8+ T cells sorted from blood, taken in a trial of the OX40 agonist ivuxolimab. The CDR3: CASSLSISSGEKETQYF. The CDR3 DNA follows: TGCGCCAGCAGCTTGTCGATCTCGTCAGGAGAAAAAGAGACCCAGTACTTC.